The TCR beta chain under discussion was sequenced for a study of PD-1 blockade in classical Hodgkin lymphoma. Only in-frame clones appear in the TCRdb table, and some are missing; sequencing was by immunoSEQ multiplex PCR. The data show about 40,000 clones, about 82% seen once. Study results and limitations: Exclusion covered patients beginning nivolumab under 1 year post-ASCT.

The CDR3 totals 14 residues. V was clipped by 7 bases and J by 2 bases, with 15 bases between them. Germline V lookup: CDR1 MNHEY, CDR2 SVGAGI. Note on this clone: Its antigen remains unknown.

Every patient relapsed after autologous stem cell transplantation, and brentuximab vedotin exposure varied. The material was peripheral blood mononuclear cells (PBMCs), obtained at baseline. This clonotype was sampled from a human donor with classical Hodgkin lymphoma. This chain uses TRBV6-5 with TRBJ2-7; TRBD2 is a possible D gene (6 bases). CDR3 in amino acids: CASTTSIGTYEQYF. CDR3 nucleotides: TGTGCCAGCACGACTAGTATTGGGACCTACGAGCAGTACTTC.